This T cell receptor beta chain was sequenced in a study of T cell responses to AZD1222 COVID-19 vaccine. Study outcomes and limitations: Rises in breadth and depth of Spike-specific TCRs came after two AZD1222 doses. Without day 14 samples, only post-peak T cell repertoires were studied.

Germline values: CDR1 LGHNA, CDR2 YNFKEQ. The CDR3 length is 18 residues. V lost 0 bases and J lost 1; bases outside the gene matches: 6. Note on this clone: What it binds is unknown.

Produced via immunoSEQ multiplex PCR; TCRdb's table is partial and in-frame only. The data show 200,000 or so clones, 90% to 95% seen once. The rearrangement links TRBV4-2 to TRBJ1-1, with TRBD1 matching over 12 bases. The sample here was peripheral blood, taken on day 0 of AZD1222 vaccination. The receptor's source is an adult in good health. The DNA of the CDR3 is TGTGCCAGCAGCCAAGACTACGGGACAGGGGGCGCGAACACTGAAGCTTTCTTT. Translating gives CASSQDYGTGGANTEAFF.